This T cell receptor beta chain was sequenced during a study of shared clonotypes between healthy human individuals. Points from the study as a whole: Relative to clonotypes present in all four donors, those not shared had lower generation probabilities. Sharing of clonotypes among donors was expected to vary with sequencing depth. Researchers found naive subsets generally carried larger estimated richness than memory subsets. What rarefaction showed was incomplete sorted-subset sequencing despite large depth.

As regards this clone: Its antigen is still unknown.

TCRdb keeps only in-frame clones here, not all; method: immunoSEQ multiplex PCR. The data show around 940,000 clones, approximately 80% seen once. This TCR derives from a young man in good health. Source material: memory CD4+ T cells sorted from blood. Subset given: CD45RA-negative fraction.

CDR3 loop: CASISISRADTQYF. In DNA form, the CDR3 reads TGTGCCAGCATCTCAATCTCCAGGGCCGATACGCAGTATTTT. The rearrangement uses TRBV27 and TRBJ2-3; D perhaps matches TRBD1 (5 bases). CDR3 length: 14 residues. The germline gives CDR1 MNHEY, CDR2 SMNVEV (reference sequence). V shed 7 bases and J shed 6 bases, with 17 bases lying between them.